The 27 T cell receptor beta chains reported below all come from one sample, sequenced in a study of human T cells and chemical hapten exposure. Documented time point: patch test 1, 2 weeks after DPC sensitization. Specified treatment: therapeutic diphenylcyclopropenone sensitization with weekly scalp DPC. TCRdb reanalysed the RACE reads using MiXCR and keeps one entry per CDR3 protein. The sample records around 120,000 distinct CDR3 sequences, around an eighth being singletons. The specimen comprised whole blood, sampled in connection with sensitization to the hapten diphenylcyclopropenone (DPC). Receptor source: a woman between 50 and 59 years old with alopecia areata. Some clones in this sample may be carry-over from other donors' samples.

The chain uses TRBV12-3 or TRBV12-4 and TRBJ1-2; perhaps TRBD1 as D (5 bases). Trimming stripped 3 bases from V and 3 bases from J, with 11 bases between. The CDR3 runs 14 residues. CDR3 amino acids: CASSFSQGDYGYTF. The CDR3 nucleotides are TGTGCCAGCAGTTTCTCGCAGGGCGACTATGGCTACACCTTC.

V is TRBV4-3 and J is TRBJ1-4; no reliable D call. Between the trimmed V and J ends, which lost 0 bases and 8 bases, there was a span of 10 bases. The germline CDR1 and CDR2 sequences are LGHNA and YSLEER. The length of the CDR3 is 14 residues. The CDR3 coding sequence is TGCGCCAGCAGCCAAGAACGTATGATAGAAAAACTGTTTTTT. Translated: CASSQERMIEKLFF.

This clonotype was counted ten times or more. Here the CDR3 reads CASSSGGVYGYTF. In nucleotides, the CDR3 is TGTGCCAGTAGTTCCGGCGGAGTCTATGGCTACACCTTC. V and J are TRBV19 and TRBJ1-2; D is unclear. The V gene's germline CDR1 is LNHDA and CDR2 SQIVND (reference sequence). V lost 5 bases and J 4 bases, leaving 11 bases between the germline ends. The CDR3 runs to 13 residues.

On this clonotype: At one of its ends the junction is not consistent with the germline gene, which may arise from a read error. This sequence joins TRBV28 and TRBJ2-7; D is unresolved. Germline V CDR1 and CDR2: MDHEN, SYDVKM. The CDR3 runs to 12 residues. CDR3 bases: TGTGTCAGCGCCGGTATCCCCTACGAGCAGTACTTC. It specifies CVSAGIPYEQYF.

J is TRBJ1-5 and V is TRBV6-2 or TRBV6-3; TRBD1 agrees at 10 bases. Germline CDR1 is MNHEY and CDR2 is SVGEGT. The CDR3 runs to 13 residues. J gave up 7 bases and V 6 bases, and 3 bases lay outside the gene matches. The CDR3 region has the DNA TGTGCCAGCAGGGACAGGGGGTTACAGCCCCAGCATTTT. Encoded protein: CASRDRGLQPQHF.

V gene TRBV11-2 combines with J gene TRBJ2-7; tentative D call: TRBD1 (5 bases). This CDR3 region has 15 residues. The V end lost 5 bases, the J end lost 3 bases, and 17 bases lay between the germline ends. CDR1 and CDR2 (germline): SGHAT, FQNNGV. CDR3 in amino acids: CASSINQGIGYEQYF. The CDR3 region has the DNA TGTGCCAGCAGCATCAACCAGGGTATTGGCTACGAGCAGTACTTC. Based on the CDR3 plus reference TRBV11-2 and TRBJ2-7, the full variable domain is EAGVAQSPRYKIIEKRQSVAFWCNPISGHATLYWYQQILGQGPKLLIQFQNNGVVDDSQLPKDRFSAERLKGVDSTLKIQPAKLEDSAVYLCASSINQGIGYEQYFGPGTRLTVT.

This clonotype was observed many times. The chain links TRBV28 to TRBJ1-4, with D maybe TRBD1 (6 bases). The germline V and J ends were trimmed by 10 bases and 7 bases, with 13 bases remaining between them. Per germline, CDR1 MDHEN and CDR2 SYDVKM. This CDR3 contains 12 residues. CDR3 in DNA: TGTGCCACCCGCGTGGGGGCTGAAAAACTGTTTTTT. Translation gives CATRVGAEKLFF.

In its sample, this clonotype was seen a few times. The chain links TRBV20-1 to TRBJ1-5; tentative D call: TRBD1 (6 bases). This CDR3 is 12 amino acids long. V was pared by 3 bases and J by 7 bases, with 10 bases between. Germline V CDR1 and CDR2: DFQATT, SNEGSKA (reference sequence). The CDR3 nucleotides read TGCAGTGCTAGGCGGGGGCTCCAGCCCCAGCATTTT. It yields the protein CSARRGLQPQHF.

This clonotype was recorded at least ten times. The chain couples TRBV6-5 to TRBJ1-4; 8 positions agree with TRBD1. The CDR3 length is 13 residues. V lost 4 bases to trimming and J lost 7 bases; unmatched junction nucleotides: 2. The V gene's germline CDR1 is MNHEY and CDR2 SVGAGI. CDR3 sequence reads: CASSWDRSEKLFF. The CDR3 DNA reads TGTGCCAGCAGTTGGGACAGGAGTGAAAAACTGTTTTTT.

This clonotype has only a few counts. The V and J genes are TRBV11-1 and TRBJ1-1; D might be TRBD1 (5 bases). V was trimmed by 5 bases and J by 5 bases, leaving 15 bases between them. Germline lookup yields CDR1 SGHAT and CDR2 FQDESV (reference sequence). The CDR3 totals 14 residues. This CDR3 reads CASSPDMAGTEAFF. CDR3 nucleotide sequence: TGTGCCAGCAGCCCGGACATGGCGGGGACTGAAGCTTTCTTT.

This clonotype was picked up one time. V gene TRBV24-1 combines with J gene TRBJ2-1; the match to TRBD2 covers 8 bases. V dropped 4 bases and J dropped 6; count of bases not matched to a gene: 1. The CDR3 has 13 amino acids. The germline V gene encodes CDR1 KGHDR and CDR2 SFDVKD. The CDR3 coding sequence is TGTGCCACCAGTGACAGCGGGAGCAATGAGCAGTTCTTC. It specifies CATSDSGSNEQFF.

The chain combines TRBV20-1 with TRBJ1-2; D call uncertain. There are 11 residues in the CDR3. The germline V gene has CDR1 DFQATT and CDR2 SNEGSKA (reference sequence). The germline V and J ends were trimmed by 5 bases and 5 bases, with 9 bases remaining between them. Here the CDR3 reads CSAHDTYGYTF. The CDR3 DNA reads TGCAGTGCTCACGACACTTATGGCTACACCTTC.

This clonotype has only a few counts. This chain links TRBV28 with TRBJ1-1; TRBD1 matches at 7 bases. CDR1 is MDHEN, CDR2 SYDVKM, per germline. V dropped 6 bases and J dropped 6; count of bases not matched to a gene: 7. The CDR3 spans 13 residues. The CDR3 region has the DNA TGTGCCAGCAGAAGGGACAGCGGCGCTGAAGCTTTCTTT. It is translated as CASRRDSGAEAFF.

This sequence joins TRBV2 and TRBJ2-7; tentatively, D is TRBD1 (6 bases). The CDR3 is 14 residues long. Germline V lookup: CDR1 SNHLY, CDR2 FYNNEI. Trimming shortened V by 5 bases and J by 0 bases, and 11 bases separated the two germline ends. In DNA, the CDR3 is TGTGCCAGCAGTTTCGGGACACACTCCTACGAGCAGTACTTC. Translated, it gives CASSFGTHSYEQYF.

This clonotype was recorded a few times. The rearrangement joins TRBV4-1 to TRBJ1-5; perhaps TRBD1 as D (6 bases). The V gene's germline CDR1 is MGHRA and CDR2 YSYEKL. The CDR3 totals 15 residues. Trimming removed 4 bases from V and 5 bases from J, with 15 bases in between. DNA of the CDR3: TGCGCCAGCAGCCTCGCCGGACCAGGGGATCAGCCCCAGCATTTT. It specifies CASSLAGPGDQPQHF.

This CDR3 reads CASSPRGWAGPTLAQETQYF. DNA for the CDR3: TGTGCCAGCAGCCCCCGGGGTTGGGCAGGGCCTACGTTGGCCCAAGAGACCCAGTACTTC. The chain has TRBV7-6 and TRBJ2-5; D could derive from TRBD1 or TRBD2 (5 bases each). Per germline, CDR1 SGHVS and CDR2 FNYEAQ. Deletions cut 5 bases from V and 1 base from J, with 29 bases between. The CDR3 consists of 20 residues.

This clonotype turned up a few times. This rearrangement joins TRBV4-1 to TRBJ1-2; possible D gene TRBD1, 6 bases. V was clipped by 2 bases and J by 8 bases, with 15 bases between them. The CDR3 is made up of 14 amino acids. Germline loops: CDR1 MGHRA, CDR2 YSYEKL. The CDR3 coding sequence is TGCGCCAGCAGCCAATCCCGGGACATCCAAGGCTACACCTTC. It yields the protein CASSQSRDIQGYTF.

V and J are TRBV19 and TRBJ2-7; 10 nucleotides align to TRBD1. Germline CDR1 reads LNHDA; CDR2 reads SQIVND (reference sequence). The junction had 12 bases not matched to a gene; V was cut back by 3 bases and J by 4 bases. CDR3 length equals 17 residues. In DNA, the CDR3 is TGTGCCAGTAGTATTTGGAGGACGGACAGGGGGGATTACGAGCAGTACTTC. Translation gives CASSIWRTDRGDYEQYF.

The V and J genes are TRBV7-6 and TRBJ1-4, with 9 bases fitting TRBD1. Per the germline V gene, CDR1 is SGHVS and CDR2 is FNYEAQ. Germline trimming cut 8 bases from V and 4 bases from J; bases unmatched to any gene: 8. The CDR3 runs 15 residues. CDR3 protein: CASQPGTGFNEKLFF. The CDR3 coding sequence is TGTGCCAGCCAACCCGGGACAGGGTTTAATGAAAAACTGTTTTTT.

Turning to this clonotype: A junction end diverges from the germline sequence, so it may reflect a read error. DNA of the CDR3: TGCAGCGTTGAAGATCGGGGAACCCTGGTCTTC. This codes for CSVEDRGTLVF. This rearrangement joins TRBV29-1 to TRBJ2-1; D possibly corresponds to TRBD2 (5 bases). CDR3 length: 11 amino acids. Germline V gene sequence: CDR1 SQVTM, CDR2 ANQGSEA.

Regarding this clonotype: Possible read error: a much larger clone is one base away. The chain joins TRBV28 to TRBJ1-1; D uncertain. The germline V and J ends were trimmed by 7 bases and 0 bases, with 3 bases remaining between them. This CDR3 is built from 11 residues. Germline CDR1 and CDR2: MDHEN and SYDVKM. The CDR3 DNA is TGTGCCAGCATGCTGAACACTGAAGCTTTCTTT. Protein sequence: CASMLNTEAFF.

This clonotype was counted only a few times. V gene TRBV9 combines with J gene TRBJ1-2, with no clear D. CDR3 length: 13 residues. Germline V CDR1 and CDR2: SGDLS, YYNGEE. Between the trimmed V and J ends, which lost 0 bases and 6 bases, there was a span of 9 bases. The CDR3 loop reads CASSVEQANGYTF. CDR3 sequence (DNA): TGTGCCAGCAGCGTAGAGCAGGCGAATGGCTACACCTTC.

The gene calls are TRBV7-9 and TRBJ2-1; TRBD1 matches at 8 bases. Unmatched junction bases numbered 16, after V lost 5 bases and J lost 4 bases. CDR1 SEHNR and CDR2 FQNEAQ come from the germline V gene (reference sequence). The CDR3 covers 18 residues. As DNA, the CDR3 is TGTGCCAGCAGCCGAAAAACACACCGGGACAGGCCTTACAATGAGCAGTTCTTC. It translates to CASSRKTHRDRPYNEQFF.

The chain joins TRBV7-9 to TRBJ1-1; no reliable D call. Germline CDR1 SEHNR, CDR2 FQNEAQ (reference sequence). Trimming cost V 2 bases and J 11 bases, with 12 bases left between them. The CDR3 loop spans 12 amino acids. CDR3 sequence (DNA): TGTGCCAGCAGCTTACTCTGGAGGGAGGCTTTCTTT. Translation: CASSLLWREAFF.

This rearrangement joins TRBV18 to TRBJ2-6; the D gene could be TRBD1 or TRBD2 (8 bases each). Germline V lookup: CDR1 KGHSH, CDR2 LQKENI. The CDR3 contains 20 residues. V dropped 3 bases and J dropped 4 bases, with 25 bases sitting between them. The CDR3 DNA is TGTGCCAGCTCACCGCCAAAGCCCGACAGGGGCGGGAGGGGGGCCAACGTCCTGACTTTC. Amino acids: CASSPPKPDRGGRGANVLTF. The full variable domain, with the rest looked up from reference TRBV18 and TRBJ2-6, is NAGVMQNPRHLVRRRGQEARLRCSPMKGHSHVYWYRQLPEEGLKFMVYLQKENIIDESGMPKERFSAEFPKEGPSILRIQQVVRGDSAAYFCASSPPKPDRGGRGANVLTFGAGSRLTVL.

This clonotype was observed many times. The chain employs TRBV12-3 or TRBV12-4 and TRBJ2-1, with 8 nucleotides matching TRBD2. The V gene end was trimmed by 2 bases and the J gene end by 1 base; junction bases not matched to a gene: 1. There are 15 residues in the CDR3. As DNA, the CDR3 is TGTGCCAGCAGTTTACTAGCGGGTTCCTACAATGAGCAGTTCTTC. Residues: CASSLLAGSYNEQFF.

This clonotype appeared a few times. The chain has TRBV12-3 or TRBV12-4 and TRBJ1-1; D not certain. Trimming removed 4 bases from V and 2 bases from J, with 8 bases in between. CDR3 length: 13 amino acids. As DNA, the CDR3 is TGTGCCAGCAGTTCCCCTGATAACACTGAAGCTTTCTTT. Encoded protein: CASSSPDNTEAFF.